The text below deals with one T cell receptor beta chain. With a J-beta primer mix and a sample-barcoded 5' primer, a second PCR ran about 7 to 12 cycles. In TCRdb, the 5' RACE reads were re-called with MiXCR into one record per CDR3 protein. The sample includes roughly 1.4 million distinct CDR3 sequences, approximately 59% of them seen just once. This specimen belongs to a study of blood T cells in healthy people across ages. The CDR3 contains 14 residues. V lost 8 bases to trimming and J lost 4 bases, with 17 bases between them. Germline CDR1 is MNHEY and CDR2 is SMNVEV (reference sequence). The V gene is TRBV27, the J gene TRBJ1-2; no firm D call. This TCR was recovered from a man in his late teens or twenties in good health. The specimen was blood. The CDR3 DNA follows: TGTGCCAGCGGCCCGCCCGGCGTTTCCTATGGCTACACCTTC. This translates into CASGPPGVSYGYTF.